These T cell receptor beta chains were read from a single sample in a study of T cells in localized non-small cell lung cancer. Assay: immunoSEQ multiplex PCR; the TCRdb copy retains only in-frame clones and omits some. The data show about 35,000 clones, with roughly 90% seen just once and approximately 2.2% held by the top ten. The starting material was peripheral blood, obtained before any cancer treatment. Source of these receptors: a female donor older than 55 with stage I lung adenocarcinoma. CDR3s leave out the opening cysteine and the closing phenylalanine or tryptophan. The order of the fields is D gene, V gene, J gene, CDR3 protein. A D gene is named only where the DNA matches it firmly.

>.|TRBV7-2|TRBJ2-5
ASSLIPRETQY
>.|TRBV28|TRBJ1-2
ASRRAGSDYGYT
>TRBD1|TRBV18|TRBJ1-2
ASSPLPGQTNYGYT
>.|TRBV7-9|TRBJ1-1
ASSLTGKGNTEAF
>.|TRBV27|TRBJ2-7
ASSLAGRGEQY
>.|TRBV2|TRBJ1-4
ASSSSGRWDEKLF
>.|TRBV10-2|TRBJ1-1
ASRAGGRFEAF
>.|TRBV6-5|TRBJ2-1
ASSYSREQF
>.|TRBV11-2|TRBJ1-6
ASSLGGLNSPLH
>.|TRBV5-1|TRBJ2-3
ASSFSGSTDTQY
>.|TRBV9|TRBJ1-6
ASSSNPDNSPLH
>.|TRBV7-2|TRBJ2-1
ASSLWNEQF
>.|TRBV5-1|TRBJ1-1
ASSALGGNTEAF
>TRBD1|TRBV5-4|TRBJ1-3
ASSTDRAGNTIY
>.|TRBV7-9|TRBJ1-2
ASSLPGSGYT
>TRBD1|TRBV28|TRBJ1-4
ASSLTGQGSMLKLF
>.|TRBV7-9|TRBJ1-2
ASSQVQGPAIYGYT
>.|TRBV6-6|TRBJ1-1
ASSYKQGRTEAF